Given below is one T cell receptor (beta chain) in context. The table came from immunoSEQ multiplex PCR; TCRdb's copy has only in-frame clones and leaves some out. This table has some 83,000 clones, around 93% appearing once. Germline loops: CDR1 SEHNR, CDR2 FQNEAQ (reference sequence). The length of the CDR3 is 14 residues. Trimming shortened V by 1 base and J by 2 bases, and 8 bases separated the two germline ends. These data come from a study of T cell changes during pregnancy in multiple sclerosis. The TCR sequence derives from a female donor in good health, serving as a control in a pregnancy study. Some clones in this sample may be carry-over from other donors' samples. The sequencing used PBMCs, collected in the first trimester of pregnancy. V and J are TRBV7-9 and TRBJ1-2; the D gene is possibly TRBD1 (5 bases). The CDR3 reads CASSLEGLNYGYTF. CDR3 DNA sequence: TGTGCCAGCAGCTTAGAGGGACTAAACTATGGCTACACCTTC.